The 10 T cell receptor beta chains below were found in one sample sequenced in a study of blood T cell repertoires in COVID-19. The repertoire was sequenced with immunoSEQ multiplex PCR; TCRdb's copy has only in-frame clones and lacks some. The sample includes 200,000 to 250,000 clones, 75% to 90% seen only once; the top ten take less than 3.5%. Sequencing input: peripheral blood. These TCRs come from a young man with COVID-19, enrolled during active disease.

V is TRBV14 and J is TRBJ1-4; the D gene is possibly TRBD1 (6 bases). The CDR3 is made up of 14 amino acids. The germline CDR1 and CDR2 sequences are SGHDN and FVKESK. The V end was cut by 2 bases, the J end by 8 bases, with 12 bases between. Here the CDR3 DNA reads TGTGCCAGCAGCCAACGGGGGGCAGGGGAAAAACTGTTTTTT. Protein product: CASSQRGAGEKLFF.

The chain joins TRBV30 to TRBJ2-2; TRBD1 is a possible D gene (6 bases). CDR1 is GTSNPN and CDR2 is SVGIG in the germline V gene (reference sequence). The CDR3 runs to 13 residues. Trimming removed 4 bases from V and 4 bases from J, with 10 bases in between. CDR3 DNA: TGTGCCTGGATTCAGGGGCTCACCGGGGAGCTGTTTTTT. Amino acid sequence: CAWIQGLTGELFF.

The rearrangement uses TRBV5-6 and TRBJ2-5; TRBD1 matches 9 bases. Germline CDR1 and CDR2: SGHDT and YYEEEE. With V trimmed by 2 bases and J by 5 bases, 13 bases remained unmatched. The CDR3 totals 17 residues. This CDR3 is CASSLIFGTGLTETQYF. CDR3 coding DNA: TGTGCCAGCAGCTTAATTTTCGGGACAGGGTTAACGGAGACCCAGTACTTC.

The genes are TRBV10-3 and TRBJ2-2, with 9 bases that match TRBD2. This CDR3 has 15 amino acids. V lost 6 bases, J lost 1 base, and 3 bases stayed unmatched. Germline loops: CDR1 ENHRY, CDR2 SYGVKD. CDR3 protein: CAIRLAGQNTGELFF. CDR3 sequence (DNA): TGTGCCATCAGGCTAGCGGGACAGAACACCGGGGAGCTGTTTTTT.

The V gene is TRBV28, the J gene TRBJ1-1; weak D call: TRBD1 (5 bases). The CDR3 sequence is 13 residues long. V lost 5 bases and J lost 6, with 13 bases in between. The germline CDR1 and CDR2 sequences are MDHEN and SYDVKM. Here the CDR3 DNA reads TGTGCCAGCAGTCGCGCCGGGGGGGCTGAAGCTTTCTTT. It codes for CASSRAGGAEAFF.

In DNA, the CDR3 is TGTGCCAGCAGCTCACGGGACAGGGGGCCCACTGAAGCTTTCTTT. Translated: CASSSRDRGPTEAFF. The genes are TRBV9 and TRBJ1-1; 12 nucleotides align to TRBD1. CDR3 size: 15 residues. The V gene end was trimmed by 4 bases and the J gene end by 4 bases; junction bases not matched to a gene: 5. Germline CDR1 reads SGDLS; CDR2 reads YYNGEE.

The chain has TRBV6-5 and TRBJ2-7; TRBD2 agrees at 13 bases. This CDR3 has 15 amino acids. Germline CDR1 and CDR2: MNHEY and SVGAGI. V dropped 7 bases and J dropped 5; count of bases not matched to a gene: 8. The CDR3 coding sequence is TGTGCCAGCACCCCAAGACTAGCGGGAGGCCACGAGCAGTACTTC. This translates into CASTPRLAGGHEQYF.

The chain couples TRBV5-6 to TRBJ1-4, with TRBD1 matching 7 bases. This CDR3 contains 18 residues. Germline CDR1 and CDR2: SGHDT and YYEEEE. J was trimmed by 5 bases and V by 3 bases; bases with no gene match: 16. CDR3 DNA sequence: TGTGCCAGCAGCTATGGGGTTGTTCGGACAGGTGGGAATGAAAAACTGTTTTTT. Its translation: CASSYGVVRTGGNEKLFF.

The V gene is TRBV5-1, the J gene TRBJ2-5; 9 bases map to TRBD1. This CDR3 spans 19 amino acids. Germline values: CDR1 SGHRS, CDR2 YFSETQ. The J segment lost 0 bases and the V segment lost 2 bases, leaving 14 bases of the junction unmatched. CDR3 protein: CASSFYPGQGLADQETQYF. The CDR3 DNA reads as TGCGCCAGCAGCTTCTACCCGGGACAGGGACTCGCCGACCAAGAGACCCAGTACTTC. The whole variable domain, remainder taken from reference TRBV5-1 and TRBJ2-5, is KAGVTQTPRYLIKTRGQQVTLSCSPISGHRSVSWYQQTPGQGLQFLFEYFSETQRNKGNFPGRFSGRQFSNSRSEMNVSTLELGDSALYLCASSFYPGQGLADQETQYFGPGTRLLVL.

The genes are TRBV5-5 and TRBJ2-1; TRBD2 is a possible D gene (6 bases). The V end lost 2 bases, the J end lost 7 bases, and 13 bases lay between the germline ends. This CDR3 is built from 14 residues. Per the germline V gene, CDR1 is SGHKS and CDR2 is YYEKEE (reference sequence). This chain's CDR3 is CASSFSSGGNEQFF. CDR3 nucleotide sequence: TGTGCCAGCAGCTTCAGTTCCGGGGGTAATGAGCAGTTCTTC.